Listed here are 18 T cell receptor beta chains from one sample, sequenced in a study of early T cells in non-severe SARS-CoV-2 infection. TCRdb re-called the 5' RACE reads with MiXCR, one entry per CDR3 protein. Here the sample spans about 64,000 distinct CDR3 sequences, 13% being singletons. The source material was whole blood. All receptors come from an adult who was a healthcare worker with PCR-confirmed SARS-CoV-2 infection or an uninfected control (not recorded which).

This clonotype has just a few counts. This CDR3 is CASSVVRGNTEAFF. The CDR3 nucleotides read TGTGCCAGCAGCGTAGTCAGGGGTAACACTGAAGCTTTCTTT. The chain joins TRBV9 to TRBJ1-1; D is possibly TRBD1 (6 bases). The CDR3 sequence is 14 residues long. The germline V gene encodes CDR1 SGDLS and CDR2 YYNGEE. The V end lost 0 bases, the J end lost 2 bases, and 8 bases lay between the germline ends.

There are many counts of this clonotype. The gene calls are TRBV27 and TRBJ1-1; the D is unclear. Germline CDR1 MNHEY, CDR2 SMNVEV (reference sequence). The CDR3 length is 15 residues. The V gene lost 4 bases and the J gene lost 1 base, with 13 bases spanning the gap. CDR3 amino acids: CASSSYSAGNTEAFF. The CDR3 DNA follows: TGTGCCAGCAGTTCTTACTCCGCAGGGAACACTGAAGCTTTCTTT.

The rearrangement links TRBV7-2 to TRBJ2-7; 10 nucleotides line up with TRBD1. The junction had 11 bases not matched to a gene; V was cut back by 6 bases and J by 3 bases. The CDR3 sequence is 16 residues long. CDR1 and CDR2 from the germline V gene are SGHTA and FQGNSA. The CDR3 nucleotides read TGTGCCAGCAGAACCAGCGTGGGGACAGGGGTCTACGAGCAGTACTTC. This encodes CASRTSVGTGVYEQYF.

This clonotype was seen a handful of times. This chain uses TRBV30 with TRBJ2-7; D unclear. Germline V gene data show CDR1 as GTSNPN and CDR2 as SVGIG (reference sequence). V lost 2 bases to trimming and J lost 7 bases, with 9 bases between them. This CDR3 contains 11 residues. Here the CDR3 reads CAWSIYSEQYF. In nucleotides, the CDR3 is TGTGCCTGGAGTATCTACTCAGAGCAGTACTTC.

In this sample, this clonotype turned up a few times. The chain employs TRBV25-1 and TRBJ1-4; D possibly corresponds to TRBD1 (6 bases). V lost 4 bases, J lost 2 bases, and 14 bases lay in between. Germline V CDR1 and CDR2: MGHDK, SYGVNS. The CDR3 has 16 amino acids. CDR3 coding DNA: TGTGCCAGCAGTGCTTATACAGGGTCGACTAATGAAAAACTGTTTTTT. Translation: CASSAYTGSTNEKLFF.

V usage is TRBV6-5 and J usage is TRBJ2-2, with TRBD2 identical over 8 bases. This CDR3 is 16 amino acids long. From germline, CDR1 is MNHEY and CDR2 SVGAGI. The J segment lost 2 bases and the V segment lost 2 bases, leaving 4 bases of the junction unmatched. CDR3 bases: TGTGCCAGCAGTTACGCGGGGGGACCAAACACCGGGGAGCTGTTTTTT. It yields the protein CASSYAGGPNTGELFF.

The chain is built from TRBV27 and TRBJ2-7, with D possibly TRBD1 on 5 matching bases. The CDR3 has 12 residues. Germline V lookup: CDR1 MNHEY, CDR2 SMNVEV (reference sequence). Trimming stripped 8 bases from V and 8 bases from J, with 16 bases between. CDR3 in DNA: TGTGCCAGCGGGCAAGGGGATACGAAGCAGTACTTC. It translates to CASGQGDTKQYF.

V usage is TRBV5-1 and J usage is TRBJ2-3, with D possibly called TRBD1 or TRBD2 (6 bases each). V lost 3 bases, J lost 1 base, and 12 bases lay in between. CDR1 is SGHRS and CDR2 is YFSETQ in the germline V gene. There are 15 residues in the CDR3. In DNA, the CDR3 is TGCGCCAGCAGCTCCAACAGGGAGGGCACAGATACGCAGTATTTT. Protein: CASSSNREGTDTQYF.

The chain recombines TRBV12-3 or TRBV12-4 with TRBJ1-6; D ambiguous. The CDR3 has 14 amino acids. V shed 6 bases and J shed 6 bases, with 12 bases lying between them. The CDR3 nucleotides are TGTGCCAGCAGCCGAACGACAAGTAATTCACCCCTCCACTTT. It encodes CASSRTTSNSPLHF.

This chain connects TRBV11-2 to TRBJ2-5, with a tentative D call TRBD2 (7 bases). CDR3 length: 13 residues. The germline V gene has CDR1 SGHAT and CDR2 FQNNGV. Trimming left V 8 bases short and J 4 bases short, with 14 bases between. CDR3 sequence reads: CASGRGALETQYF. The CDR3, as DNA: TGTGCCAGCGGACGGGGGGCCTTAGAGACCCAGTACTTC.

This clonotype was seen more than once but under ten times. This sequence joins TRBV10-3 and TRBJ2-1; the D gene is possibly TRBD2 (6 bases). The CDR3 consists of 13 residues. The ends were cut back, 3 bases at V and 7 bases at J, with 10 bases in the middle. Looked up from germline, CDR1 is ENHRY and CDR2 is SYGVKD. The CDR3 region has the DNA TGTGCCATCAGTGATGGAGGGGAGAATGAGCAGTTCTTC. This translates into CAISDGGENEQFF.

This clonotype was observed a handful of times. This sequence joins TRBV11-3 and TRBJ2-3, with TRBD2 matching 14 bases. The CDR3 runs 19 residues. After removal of 5 bases from V and 4 bases from J, the junction contained 14 bases not matched to a gene. Germline V gene lookup returns CDR1 SGHNT and CDR2 YENEEA. The CDR3 sequence: CASSSTKWGLAGDADTQYF. CDR3 DNA: TGTGCCAGCAGCAGTACCAAGTGGGGACTAGCGGGGGATGCAGATACGCAGTATTTT.

The table lists this clonotype with a few counts. The chain combines TRBV3-1 with TRBJ1-1; possible D gene TRBD1, 5 bases. Germline loops: CDR1 LGHDT, CDR2 YNNKEL (reference sequence). The CDR3 is made up of 15 amino acids. V was trimmed by 0 bases and J by 6 bases, leaving 14 bases between them. CDR3 sequence (DNA): TGTGCCAGCAGCCAAGATCACGGAGAAGGGGCTGAAGCTTTCTTT. Translated, it gives CASSQDHGEGAEAFF.

This chain links TRBV7-8 with TRBJ2-4; D perhaps matches TRBD2 (6 bases). CDR3 size: 14 residues. The germline V gene encodes CDR1 SGHVS and CDR2 FQNEAQ. V shed 0 bases and J shed 7 bases, with 10 bases lying between them. CDR3 loop: CASSLAGLANIQYF. CDR3 coding DNA: TGTGCCAGCAGCTTAGCTGGTCTAGCGAACATTCAGTACTTC.

This clonotype appeared many times. The chain has TRBV11-3 and TRBJ2-1; D gene uncertain. V lost 4 bases and J lost 8, with 15 bases in between. CDR1 SGHNT and CDR2 YENEEA come from the germline V gene. The CDR3 consists of 14 residues. The CDR3 DNA sequence: TGTGCCAGCAGCTCAGGACGGCCCCGGGATGAGCAGTTCTTC. Translated, it gives CASSSGRPRDEQFF.

This rearrangement joins TRBV20-1 to TRBJ1-1; no clear D. CDR1 is DFQATT and CDR2 is SNEGSKA in the germline V gene (reference sequence). This CDR3 has 15 amino acids. The ends were cut back, 0 bases at V and 4 bases at J, with 15 bases in the middle. The CDR3 loop reads CSARDPRGEGTEAFF. CDR3 nucleotides: TGCAGTGCTAGAGACCCGCGGGGTGAGGGCACTGAAGCTTTCTTT.

The V call is TRBV12-3 or TRBV12-4, the J call TRBJ1-3; D gene ambiguous. This CDR3 comprises 13 residues. V was pared by 6 bases and J by 4 bases, with 10 bases between. CDR3 sequence (DNA): TGTGCCAGCAGGAACCCTTCAGGAAACACCATATATTTT. Its protein is CASRNPSGNTIYF.

There are a few counts of this clonotype. The chain recombines TRBV7-6 with TRBJ1-1, with a tentative D call TRBD1 (5 bases). V was pared by 3 bases and J by 0 bases, with 14 bases between. CDR1 and CDR2 (germline): SGHVS, FNYEAQ. This CDR3 contains 16 residues. Here the CDR3 reads CASSFRPGLLNTEAFF. The DNA for the CDR3 is TGTGCCAGCAGCTTCAGGCCAGGGCTATTGAACACTGAAGCTTTCTTT.